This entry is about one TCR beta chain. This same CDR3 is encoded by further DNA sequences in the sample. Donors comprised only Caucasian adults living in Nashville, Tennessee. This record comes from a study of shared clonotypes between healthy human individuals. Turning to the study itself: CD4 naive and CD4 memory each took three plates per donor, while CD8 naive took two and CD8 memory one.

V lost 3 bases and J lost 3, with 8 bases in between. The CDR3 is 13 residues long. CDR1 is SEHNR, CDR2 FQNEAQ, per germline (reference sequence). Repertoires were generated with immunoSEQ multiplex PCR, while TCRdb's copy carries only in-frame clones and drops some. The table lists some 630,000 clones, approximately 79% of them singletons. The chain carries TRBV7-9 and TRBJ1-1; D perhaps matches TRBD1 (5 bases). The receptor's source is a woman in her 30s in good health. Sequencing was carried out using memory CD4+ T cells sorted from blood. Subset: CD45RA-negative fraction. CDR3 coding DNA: TGTGCCAGCAGCTTCGGGGGGGACACTGAAGCTTTCTTT. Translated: CASSFGGDTEAFF.